A selection of T cell receptor beta chains follows, all from one sample in a study of identical twins. Each CDR3 protein gets one entry after TCRdb re-called the 5' RACE reads with MiXCR. The sample lists hundreds of thousands of distinct CDR3 sequences, 15% to 20% seen once, with around 12% in the top ten. Separately, the same data were catalogued under a study of T cells expressing NK-cell markers.

Material: PBMCs. The source of these receptors is a woman aged 18 to 35 in good health. CDR3s include the opening cysteine and the closing phenylalanine or tryptophan. Fields, in order: D gene, J gene, clone size, V gene, CDR3 protein, CDR3 DNA. D genes are given only for firm matches. Not all rows give a size; the values are once, few, many and, for expanded clones, a class.

D gene: .
J gene: TRBJ2-2
clone size: few
V gene: TRBV7-2
CDR3 protein: CASSLLPRNTGELFF
CDR3 DNA: TGTGCCAGCAGCTTACTGCCCAGGAACACCGGGGAGCTGTTTTTT

D gene: .
J gene: TRBJ2-5
clone size: few
V gene: TRBV6-1
CDR3 protein: CASGRTAQETQYF
CDR3 DNA: TGTGCCAGCGGTCGAACAGCCCAAGAGACCCAGTACTTC

D gene: .
J gene: TRBJ1-2
clone size: .
V gene: TRBV7-9
CDR3 protein: CASSLAYARGYGYTF
CDR3 DNA: TGTGCCAGCAGCTTAGCGTATGCCCGTGGGTATGGCTACACCTTC

D gene: .
J gene: TRBJ2-7
clone size: many
V gene: TRBV12-3/TRBV12-4
CDR3 protein: CASSLRARSYEQYF
CDR3 DNA: TGTGCCAGCAGTTTACGGGCCCGTTCCTACGAGCAGTACTTC

D gene: TRBD2
J gene: TRBJ2-2
clone size: .
V gene: TRBV9
CDR3 protein: CASSVEGLTTGELFF
CDR3 DNA: TGTGCCAGCAGCGTAGAGGGACTAACCACCGGGGAGCTGTTTTTT

D gene: TRBD2
J gene: TRBJ2-3
clone size: few
V gene: TRBV12-3/TRBV12-4
CDR3 protein: CASTTGLETDTQYF
CDR3 DNA: TGTGCCAGCACCACCGGACTAGAAACAGATACGCAGTATTTT

D gene: .
J gene: TRBJ2-2
clone size: few
V gene: TRBV7-2
CDR3 protein: CASSLARGQPNTGELFF
CDR3 DNA: TGTGCCAGCAGCTTAGCGCGAGGCCAACCAAACACCGGGGAGCTGTTTTTT

D gene: .
J gene: TRBJ2-3
clone size: .
V gene: TRBV7-9
CDR3 protein: CASSLVPSASSTDTQYF
CDR3 DNA: TGTGCCAGCAGCTTAGTGCCGAGTGCATCTAGCACAGATACGCAGTATTTT

D gene: .
J gene: TRBJ2-3
clone size: .
V gene: TRBV24-1
CDR3 protein: CATSDLSSTDRQYF
CDR3 DNA: TGTGCCACCAGTGATCTTTCTAGCACAGATAGGCAGTATTTT

D gene: TRBD1
J gene: TRBJ2-1
clone size: few
V gene: TRBV24-1
CDR3 protein: CATSPNRRGNYNEQFF
CDR3 DNA: TGTGCCACCTCACCCAACCGCAGGGGGAACTACAATGAGCAGTTCTTC

D gene: .
J gene: TRBJ2-5
clone size: .
V gene: TRBV5-1
CDR3 protein: CASSLDPPETQYF
CDR3 DNA: TGCGCCAGCAGCTTGGACCCCCCAGAGACCCAGTACTTC

D gene: .
J gene: TRBJ2-1
clone size: few
V gene: TRBV9
CDR3 protein: CASSLTRDNEQFF
CDR3 DNA: TGTGCCAGCAGCCTGACCCGAGACAATGAGCAGTTCTTC

D gene: TRBD1
J gene: TRBJ2-6
clone size: .
V gene: TRBV7-3
CDR3 protein: CASSPFRQGLNSGANVLTF
CDR3 DNA: TGTGCCAGCAGCCCGTTTCGACAGGGGCTAAACTCTGGGGCCAACGTCCTGACTTTC

D gene: .
J gene: TRBJ1-5
clone size: .
V gene: TRBV20-1
CDR3 protein: CSARDVASQPQHF
CDR3 DNA: TGCAGTGCTAGAGATGTAGCCAGCCAGCCCCAGCATTTT

D gene: TRBD2
J gene: TRBJ2-3
clone size: .
V gene: TRBV20-1
CDR3 protein: CSARVPSGSVDTQYF
CDR3 DNA: TGCAGTGCTAGAGTCCCTAGCGGGTCTGTGGATACGCAGTATTTT

D gene: TRBD2
J gene: TRBJ2-3
clone size: .
V gene: TRBV27
CDR3 protein: CASSFYRTSGSTDTQYF
CDR3 DNA: TGTGCCAGCAGTTTTTATCGGACTAGCGGTAGCACAGATACGCAGTATTTT

D gene: .
J gene: TRBJ2-5
clone size: .
V gene: TRBV20-1
CDR3 protein: CSATRTLQAQYF
CDR3 DNA: TGCAGTGCTACGAGGACCCTTCAGGCCCAGTACTTC

D gene: TRBD2
J gene: TRBJ2-5
clone size: few
V gene: TRBV20-1
CDR3 protein: CSAAGGGQETQYF
CDR3 DNA: TGCAGTGCTGCGGGGGGCGGGCAAGAGACCCAGTACTTC

D gene: .
J gene: TRBJ2-7
clone size: few
V gene: TRBV20-1
CDR3 protein: CSARDLRVAPSEQYF
CDR3 DNA: TGCAGTGCTAGAGATCTCAGGGTTGCCCCCTCCGAGCAGTACTTC

D gene: TRBD1
J gene: TRBJ2-7
clone size: many
V gene: TRBV5-6
CDR3 protein: CASSLYSRDRDNF
CDR3 DNA: TGTGCCAGCAGCTTGTACAGTCGGGACAGGGACAACTTC

D gene: .
J gene: TRBJ2-7
clone size: few
V gene: TRBV20-1
CDR3 protein: CSARDHVGARYEQYF
CDR3 DNA: TGCAGTGCTAGAGATCACGTAGGGGCTCGCTACGAGCAGTACTTC

D gene: .
J gene: TRBJ2-1
clone size: .
V gene: TRBV7-2
CDR3 protein: CASSPQAYRGNEQFF
CDR3 DNA: TGTGCCAGCAGCCCACAGGCCTACCGGGGGAATGAGCAGTTCTTC

D gene: .
J gene: TRBJ2-7
clone size: .
V gene: TRBV18
CDR3 protein: CASSVGHQDEQYF
CDR3 DNA: TGTGCCAGCTCGGTCGGGCACCAGGACGAGCAGTACTTC

D gene: .
J gene: TRBJ2-2
clone size: few
V gene: TRBV5-1
CDR3 protein: CASSLQGDGELFF
CDR3 DNA: TGCGCCAGCAGTCTGCAGGGAGACGGGGAGCTGTTTTTT

D gene: .
J gene: TRBJ2-7
clone size: .
V gene: TRBV3-1
CDR3 protein: CASSKAIRLTYEQYF
CDR3 DNA: TGTGCCAGCAGCAAAGCAATCCGGCTCACCTACGAGCAGTACTTC

D gene: .
J gene: TRBJ1-6
clone size: .
V gene: TRBV7-2
CDR3 protein: CASSLGPHYNSPLHF
CDR3 DNA: TGTGCCAGCAGCTTAGGTCCGCACTATAATTCACCCCTCCACTTT